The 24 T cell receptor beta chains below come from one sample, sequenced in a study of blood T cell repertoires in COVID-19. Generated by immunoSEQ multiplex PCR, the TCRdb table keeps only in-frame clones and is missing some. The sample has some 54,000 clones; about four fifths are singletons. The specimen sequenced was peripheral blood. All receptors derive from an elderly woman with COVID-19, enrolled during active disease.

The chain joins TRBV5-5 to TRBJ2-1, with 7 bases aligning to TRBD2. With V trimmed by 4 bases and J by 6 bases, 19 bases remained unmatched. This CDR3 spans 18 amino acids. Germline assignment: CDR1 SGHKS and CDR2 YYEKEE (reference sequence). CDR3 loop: CASSLRGAGVGGGNEQFF. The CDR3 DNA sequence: TGTGCCAGCAGCCTACGTGGGGCGGGAGTTGGGGGAGGCAATGAGCAGTTCTTC.

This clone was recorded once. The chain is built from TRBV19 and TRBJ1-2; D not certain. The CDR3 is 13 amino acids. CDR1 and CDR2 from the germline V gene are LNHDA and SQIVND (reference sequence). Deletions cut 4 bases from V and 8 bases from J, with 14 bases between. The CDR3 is CASSKNGVPGYTF. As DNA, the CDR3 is TGTGCCAGTAGTAAGAACGGAGTTCCGGGCTACACCTTC.

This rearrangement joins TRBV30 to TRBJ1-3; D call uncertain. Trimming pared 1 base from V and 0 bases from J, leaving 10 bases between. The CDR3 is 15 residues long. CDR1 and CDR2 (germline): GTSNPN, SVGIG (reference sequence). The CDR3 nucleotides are TGTGCCTGGAGTGCGTCAGCGCTCTCTGGAAACACCATATATTTT. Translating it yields CAWSASALSGNTIYF.

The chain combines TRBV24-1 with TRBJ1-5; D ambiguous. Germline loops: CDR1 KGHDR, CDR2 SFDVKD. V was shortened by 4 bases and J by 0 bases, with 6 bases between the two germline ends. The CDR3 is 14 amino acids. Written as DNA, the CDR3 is TGTGCCACCAGTGAACACTATAGCAATCAGCCCCAGCATTTT. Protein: CATSEHYSNQPQHF.

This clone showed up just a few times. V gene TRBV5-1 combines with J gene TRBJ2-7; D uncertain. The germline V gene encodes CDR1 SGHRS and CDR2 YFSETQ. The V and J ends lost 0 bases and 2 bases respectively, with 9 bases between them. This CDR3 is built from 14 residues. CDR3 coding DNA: TGCGCCAGCAGCTTGGTCGAGGCGGCCTACGAGCAGTACTTC. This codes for CASSLVEAAYEQYF.

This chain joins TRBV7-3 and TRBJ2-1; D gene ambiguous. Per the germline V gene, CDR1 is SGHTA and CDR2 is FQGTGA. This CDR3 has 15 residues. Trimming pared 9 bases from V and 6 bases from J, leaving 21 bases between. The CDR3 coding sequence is TGTGCCAGTGCCACGAGCGCGAACGCCATCAATGAGCAGTTCTTC. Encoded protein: CASATSANAINEQFF.

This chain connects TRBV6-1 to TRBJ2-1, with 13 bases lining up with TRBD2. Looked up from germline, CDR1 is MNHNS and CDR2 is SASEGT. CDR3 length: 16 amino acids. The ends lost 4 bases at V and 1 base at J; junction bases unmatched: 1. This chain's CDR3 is CASSGLAGGSYNEQFF. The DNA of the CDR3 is TGTGCCAGCAGTGGACTAGCGGGAGGTTCCTACAATGAGCAGTTCTTC.

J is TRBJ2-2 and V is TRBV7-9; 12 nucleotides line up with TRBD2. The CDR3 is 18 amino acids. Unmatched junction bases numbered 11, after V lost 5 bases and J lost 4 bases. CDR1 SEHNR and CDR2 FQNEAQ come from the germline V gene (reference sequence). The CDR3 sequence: CASSPNLAGGPVTGELFF. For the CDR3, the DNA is TGTGCCAGCAGCCCTAACCTAGCGGGAGGGCCGGTCACCGGGGAGCTGTTTTTT.

CDR3 region: CASSPGENQPQHF. CDR3 coding DNA: TGTGCCAGCTCACCGGGAGAAAATCAGCCCCAGCATTTT. The chain links TRBV18 to TRBJ1-5; D call uncertain. The CDR3 totals 13 residues. CDR1 is KGHSH, CDR2 LQKENI, per germline. With 3 bases removed from V and 4 bases from J, the gap between germline ends came to 7 bases.

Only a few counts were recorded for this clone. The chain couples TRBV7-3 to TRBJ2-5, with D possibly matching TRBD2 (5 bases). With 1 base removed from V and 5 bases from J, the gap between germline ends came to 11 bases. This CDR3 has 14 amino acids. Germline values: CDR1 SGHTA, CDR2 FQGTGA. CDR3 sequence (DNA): TGTGCCAGCAGCTTAATGGGAGCGACGGAGACCCAGTACTTC. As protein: CASSLMGATETQYF.

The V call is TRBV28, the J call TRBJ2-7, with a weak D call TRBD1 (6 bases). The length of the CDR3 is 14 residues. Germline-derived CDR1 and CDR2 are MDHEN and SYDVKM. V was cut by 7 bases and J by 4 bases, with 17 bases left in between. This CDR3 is CASTLTGTFYEQYF. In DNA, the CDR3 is TGTGCCAGCACCCTAACAGGGACATTTTACGAGCAGTACTTC. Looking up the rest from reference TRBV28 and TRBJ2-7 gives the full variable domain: DVKVTQSSRYLVKRTGEKVFLECVQDMDHENMFWYRQDPGLGLRLIYFSYDVKMKEKGDIPEGYSVSREKKERFSLILESASTNQTSMYLCASTLTGTFYEQYFGPGTRLTVT.

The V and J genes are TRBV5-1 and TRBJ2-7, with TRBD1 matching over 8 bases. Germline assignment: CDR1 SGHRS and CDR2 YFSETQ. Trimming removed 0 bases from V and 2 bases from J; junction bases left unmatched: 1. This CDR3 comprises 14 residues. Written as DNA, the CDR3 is TGCGCCAGCAGCTTGGAACAGGGGGCCTACGAGCAGTACTTC. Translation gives CASSLEQGAYEQYF.

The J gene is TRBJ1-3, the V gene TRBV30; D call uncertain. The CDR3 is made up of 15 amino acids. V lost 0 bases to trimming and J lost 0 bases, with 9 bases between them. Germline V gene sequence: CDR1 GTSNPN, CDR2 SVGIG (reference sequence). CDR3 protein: CAWSVGSVSGNTIYF. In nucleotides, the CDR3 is TGTGCCTGGAGTGTAGGCAGCGTCTCTGGAAACACCATATATTTT.

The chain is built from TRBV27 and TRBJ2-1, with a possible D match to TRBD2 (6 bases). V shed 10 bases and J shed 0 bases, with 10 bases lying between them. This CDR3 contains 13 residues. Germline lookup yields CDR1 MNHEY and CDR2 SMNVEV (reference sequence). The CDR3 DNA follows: TGTGCCACCTCGGGACTCTCCTACAATGAGCAGTTCTTC. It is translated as CATSGLSYNEQFF.

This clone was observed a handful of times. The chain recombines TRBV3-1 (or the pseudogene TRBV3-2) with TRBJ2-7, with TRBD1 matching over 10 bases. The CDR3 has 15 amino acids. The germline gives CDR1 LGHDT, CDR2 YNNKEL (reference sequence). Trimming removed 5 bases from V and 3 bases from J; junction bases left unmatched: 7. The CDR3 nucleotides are TGTGCCAGCAGCTCCTGGGACAGGGGAATCTACGAGCAGTACTTC. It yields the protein CASSSWDRGIYEQYF.

The CDR3 sequence is CASRRDSREEKLFF. In nucleotides, the CDR3 is TGTGCCAGCAGGCGGGATTCAAGGGAGGAAAAACTGTTTTTT. This rearrangement joins TRBV6-5 to TRBJ1-4, with D hard to call. Germline CDR1 reads MNHEY; CDR2 reads SVGAGI. V was trimmed by 6 bases and J by 8 bases, leaving 16 bases between them. The CDR3 totals 14 residues.

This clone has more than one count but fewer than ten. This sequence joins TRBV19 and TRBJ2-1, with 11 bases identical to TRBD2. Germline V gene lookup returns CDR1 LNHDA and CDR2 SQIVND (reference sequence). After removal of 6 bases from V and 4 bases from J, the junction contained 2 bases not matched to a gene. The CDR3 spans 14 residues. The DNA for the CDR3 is TGTGCCAGTAGACTAGCGGGAGCTTACAATGAGCAGTTCTTC. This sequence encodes CASRLAGAYNEQFF.

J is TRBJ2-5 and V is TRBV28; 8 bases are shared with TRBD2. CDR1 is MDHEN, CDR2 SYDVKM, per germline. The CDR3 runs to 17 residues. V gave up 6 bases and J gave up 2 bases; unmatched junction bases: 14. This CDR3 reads CASRIGQGGRRQETQYF. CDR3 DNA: TGTGCCAGCAGAATAGGGCAGGGCGGGAGGCGACAAGAGACCCAGTACTTC.

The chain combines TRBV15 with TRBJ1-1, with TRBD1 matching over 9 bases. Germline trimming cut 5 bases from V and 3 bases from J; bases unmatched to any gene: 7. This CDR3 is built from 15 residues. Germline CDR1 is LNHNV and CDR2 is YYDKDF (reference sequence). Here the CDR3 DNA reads TGTGCCACCAGCGGGAAGACAGGGGGTGACACTGAAGCTTTCTTT. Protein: CATSGKTGGDTEAFF.

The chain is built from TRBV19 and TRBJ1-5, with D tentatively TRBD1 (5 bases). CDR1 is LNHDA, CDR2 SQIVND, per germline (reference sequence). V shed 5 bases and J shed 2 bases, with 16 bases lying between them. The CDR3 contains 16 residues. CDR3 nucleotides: TGTGCCAGTAGTGCCGAGGGTCGGGGGGGCAATCAGCCCCAGCATTTT. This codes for CASSAEGRGGNQPQHF.

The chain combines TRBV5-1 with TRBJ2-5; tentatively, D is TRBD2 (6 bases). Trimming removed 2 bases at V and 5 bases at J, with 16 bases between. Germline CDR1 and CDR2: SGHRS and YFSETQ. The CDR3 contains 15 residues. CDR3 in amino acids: CASSLFGSRGETQYF. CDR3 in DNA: TGCGCCAGCAGCTTATTTGGGAGCCGGGGGGAGACCCAGTACTTC.

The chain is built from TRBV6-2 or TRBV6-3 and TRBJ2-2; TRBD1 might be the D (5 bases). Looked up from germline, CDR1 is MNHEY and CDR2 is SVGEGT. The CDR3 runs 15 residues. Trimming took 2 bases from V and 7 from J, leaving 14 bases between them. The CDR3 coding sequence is TGTGCCAGCAGTTACCAAGGACAAGTCGGCGGGGAGCTGTTTTTT. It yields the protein CASSYQGQVGGELFF.

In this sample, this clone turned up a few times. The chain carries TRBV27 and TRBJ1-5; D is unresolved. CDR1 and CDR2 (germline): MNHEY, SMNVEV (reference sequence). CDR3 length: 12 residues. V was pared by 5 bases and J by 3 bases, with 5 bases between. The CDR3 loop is CASSTYNQPQHF. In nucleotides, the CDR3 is TGTGCCAGCAGTACATACAATCAGCCCCAGCATTTT.

The CDR3 protein is CASSLTMVAVNEQFF. The CDR3 nucleotides are TGTGCCAGCAGCTTAACTATGGTAGCTGTCAATGAGCAGTTCTTC. This chain links TRBV7-3 with TRBJ2-1; D ambiguous. Germline CDR1 is SGHTA and CDR2 is FQGTGA. V was shortened by 0 bases and J by 6 bases, with 12 bases between the two germline ends. The CDR3 totals 15 residues.